This T cell receptor beta chain was captured by sequencing in a study of PD-1 blockade in classical Hodgkin lymphoma. Patients all relapsed after autologous stem cell transplantation, and there was variation in brentuximab vedotin exposure. Concerning this clone itself: Its antigen is undetermined.

Repertoires were generated with immunoSEQ multiplex PCR, while TCRdb's copy carries only in-frame clones and drops some. The sample shows around 26,000 clones, roughly 82% of them seen only once. Study findings and constraints: No one has yet defined what causes the repertoire differences, which may be disease activity or prior therapy.

Source: peripheral blood mononuclear cells (PBMCs), taken before the second cycle of nivolumab. The sequence derives from a human donor with classical Hodgkin lymphoma.

CDR3 sequence reads: CASSPPRGNTGELFF. The DNA of the CDR3 is TGTGCCAGCTCACCACCGCGGGGGAACACCGGGGAGCTGTTTTTT. The chain is built from TRBV18 and TRBJ2-2; a weak D match, TRBD2 (6 bases). This CDR3 region has 15 residues. V shed 0 bases and J shed 1 base, with 6 bases lying between them. The germline gives CDR1 KGHSH, CDR2 LQKENI. Together with reference TRBV18 and TRBJ2-2, the CDR3 gives the full variable domain: NAGVMQNPRHLVRRRGQEARLRCSPMKGHSHVYWYRQLPEEGLKFMVYLQKENIIDESGMPKERFSAEFPKEGPSILRIQQVVRGDSAAYFCASSPPRGNTGELFFGEGSRLTVL.